These 26 T cell receptor beta chains were sequenced from one sample in a study of T cell repertoires in cytomegalovirus infection. These receptors lack a known antigen. TCRdb itself ran the reads through MiXCR, one entry per CDR3 protein. This table holds over 45,000 distinct CDR3 sequences, around 21% found once. The sample was CD8+ T cells from cultured PBMCs, taken from culture after CMV antigen stimulation. These receptors all come from a human donor in good health (CMV status not recorded). Some clones in this sample may be carry-over from other donors' samples.

Ten or more counts support this clonotype. J is TRBJ1-2 and V is TRBV12-3 or TRBV12-4; the match to TRBD1 covers 9 bases. The CDR3 has 13 amino acids. V lost 6 bases to trimming and J lost 8 bases; unmatched junction nucleotides: 7. Here the CDR3 reads CASRKDRGGGYTF. The CDR3 nucleotides read TGTGCCAGCAGGAAGGACAGGGGAGGAGGCTACACCTTC.

This clonotype was seen a handful of times. The chain combines TRBV10-1 with TRBJ2-1; 10 bases align to TRBD2. The CDR3 is 14 amino acids. V lost 4 bases, J lost 7 bases, and 4 bases stayed unmatched. From germline, CDR1 is WNHNN and CDR2 SYGVQD (reference sequence). As DNA, the CDR3 is TGCGCCAGCAGTGTCTCTAGCGGGAGTAATGAGCAGTTCTTC. It encodes CASSVSSGSNEQFF.

In its sample, this clonotype was seen many times. The chain couples TRBV7-2 to TRBJ2-3; TRBD2 aligns across 7 bases. The germline V gene encodes CDR1 SGHTA and CDR2 FQGNSA. Trimming at V came to 7 bases and at J to 3 bases, leaving 13 bases not matched to a gene. CDR3 length: 16 amino acids. The CDR3 region is CASNPEPGGGTDTQYF. Here the CDR3 DNA reads TGTGCCAGCAACCCCGAGCCGGGAGGAGGGACAGATACGCAGTATTTT.

This clonotype was observed many times. The V gene is TRBV27, the J gene TRBJ1-2; tentatively, D is TRBD1 (5 bases). CDR3 size: 16 residues. V shed 8 bases and J shed 0 bases, with 19 bases lying between them. Germline lookup yields CDR1 MNHEY and CDR2 SMNVEV (reference sequence). The CDR3 is CASGFLGTATNYGYTF. The CDR3 DNA is TGTGCCAGCGGATTTCTAGGGACGGCTACTAACTATGGCTACACCTTC.

Ten or more counts support this clonotype. The chain uses TRBV4-3 and TRBJ1-6; D unclear. This CDR3 contains 16 residues. V was shortened by 0 bases and J by 5 bases, with 11 bases between the two germline ends. In germline, CDR1 is LGHNA, CDR2 YSLEER. This chain's CDR3 is CASSQDLGTNNSPLHF. Written as DNA, the CDR3 is TGCGCCAGCAGCCAAGATTTGGGCACCAATAATTCACCCCTCCACTTT.

The CDR3 region is CASTPPTSGVLSEQFF. The CDR3 nucleotides are TGTGCCAGCACCCCGCCGACTAGCGGGGTTCTTAGTGAGCAGTTCTTC. The rearrangement links TRBV6-2 or TRBV6-3 to TRBJ2-1, with TRBD2 matching over 11 bases. The J segment lost 9 bases and the V segment lost 7 bases, leaving 14 bases of the junction unmatched. Germline V gene data show CDR1 as MNHEY and CDR2 as SVGEGT. The CDR3 totals 16 residues.

This clonotype was seen a handful of times. The chain carries TRBV7-9 and TRBJ1-1; D is unresolved. CDR3 length equals 15 residues. The germline gives CDR1 SEHNR, CDR2 FQNEAQ (reference sequence). Trimming stripped 1 base from V and 3 bases from J, with 12 bases between. DNA for the CDR3: TGTGCCAGCAGCTTAGTTGGCGGTCGTCACACTGAAGCTTTCTTT. Residues: CASSLVGGRHTEAFF.

This clonotype was found a few times. The genes are TRBV4-1 and TRBJ1-1; the D is unclear. Germline CDR1 is MGHRA and CDR2 is YSYEKL. V shed 2 bases and J shed 1 base, with 8 bases lying between them. This CDR3 has 14 residues. CDR3 coding DNA: TGCGCCAGCAGCCAAAAAGTCGCGAACACTGAAGCTTTCTTT. It specifies CASSQKVANTEAFF.

V usage is TRBV27 and J usage is TRBJ1-2; D is unclear. Germline loops: CDR1 MNHEY, CDR2 SMNVEV (reference sequence). The CDR3 loop spans 13 amino acids. Deletions cut 5 bases from V and 0 bases from J, with 7 bases between. DNA for the CDR3: TGTGCCAGCAGTCTCCAGCCTAACTATGGCTACACCTTC. It encodes CASSLQPNYGYTF.

This clonotype was found many times. J is TRBJ2-7 and V is TRBV7-2; D gene ambiguous. The CDR3 is 13 amino acids. The ends were cut back, 5 bases at V and 3 bases at J, with 11 bases in the middle. The V gene's germline CDR1 is SGHTA and CDR2 FQGNSA. CDR3: CASSVPGLYEQYF. In DNA, the CDR3 is TGTGCCAGCAGCGTACCGGGCCTCTACGAGCAGTACTTC.

This clonotype was counted at least ten times. The chain uses TRBV7-2 and TRBJ2-7; maybe TRBD1 (6 bases). Trimming removed 7 bases from V and 0 bases from J, with 22 bases in between. The V gene's germline CDR1 is SGHTA and CDR2 FQGNSA. This CDR3 is 17 amino acids long. The CDR3 sequence is CASNNGGAGDHSYEQYF. The CDR3 DNA is TGTGCCAGCAACAATGGTGGGGCAGGGGACCACTCCTACGAGCAGTACTTC.

This clonotype came up many times. The rearrangement uses TRBV27 and TRBJ2-7; 9 nucleotides align to TRBD1. Unmatched junction bases numbered 16, after V lost 6 bases and J lost 4 bases. Germline V gives CDR1 MNHEY, CDR2 SMNVEV (reference sequence). CDR3 length: 17 residues. DNA for the CDR3: TGTGCCAGCAGGGGACAGGGTGACCCCGTACGCCCTTACGAGCAGTACTTC. It is translated as CASRGQGDPVRPYEQYF.

This clonotype was picked up many times. This sequence joins TRBV6-1 and TRBJ1-2; D possibly corresponds to TRBD1 (5 bases). The germline V gene has CDR1 MNHNS and CDR2 SASEGT. Trimming took 3 bases from V and 4 from J, leaving 12 bases between them. The CDR3 loop spans 14 amino acids. For the CDR3, the DNA is TGTGCCAGCAGTGATGGGGACGGTATCTATGGCTACACCTTC. The encoded protein is CASSDGDGIYGYTF.

This clonotype has more than one count but fewer than ten. V usage is TRBV20-1 and J usage is TRBJ1-2; no clear D gene. The V end lost 3 bases, the J end lost 0 bases, and 11 bases lay between the germline ends. The CDR3 contains 14 residues. Germline-derived CDR1 and CDR2 are DFQATT and SNEGSKA (reference sequence). As DNA, the CDR3 is TGCAGTGCTAGCGGGGTGAGAGCTAACTATGGCTACACCTTC. Amino acid sequence: CSASGVRANYGYTF.

This clonotype was seen a few times. This sequence joins TRBV2 and TRBJ1-2, with D possibly matching TRBD1 (5 bases). This CDR3 has 14 residues. Trimming stripped 10 bases from V and 5 bases from J, with 20 bases between. CDR1 and CDR2 (germline): SNHLY, FYNNEI. The CDR3 region has the DNA TGTGCCACCGGACTCAGGGATAACAAGTATGGCTACACCTTC. Protein product: CATGLRDNKYGYTF.

Only a few counts were recorded for this clonotype. This chain joins TRBV5-6 and TRBJ1-1, with D tentatively TRBD1 (5 bases). CDR3 length equals 13 residues. Germline loops: CDR1 SGHDT, CDR2 YYEEEE. The germline V and J ends were trimmed by 0 bases and 6 bases, with 9 bases remaining between them. The DNA for the CDR3 is TGTGCCAGCAGCTTGGCGCCGACAGCTGAAGCTTTCTTT. Its protein is CASSLAPTAEAFF.

The chain is built from TRBV10-2 and TRBJ2-1, with 8 positions matching TRBD2. The CDR3 has 12 residues. Trimming cost V 6 bases and J 10 bases; bases outside gene matches: 5. In germline, CDR1 is WSHSY, CDR2 SAAADI. This chain's CDR3 is CASRDTSGEQFF. The CDR3 DNA reads as TGCGCCAGCAGAGATACTAGCGGAGAGCAGTTCTTC.

The chain combines TRBV15 with TRBJ1-4, with D unclear. The CDR3 runs 15 residues. Germline V gene lookup returns CDR1 LNHNV and CDR2 YYDKDF (reference sequence). Trimming stripped 0 bases from V and 7 bases from J, with 12 bases between. CDR3 DNA: TGTGCCACCAGCAGAGAAGGGTCCAACGCTGAAAAACTGTTTTTT. It codes for CATSREGSNAEKLFF.

Relative to its sample, this clonotype is large. The CDR3 DNA reads TGTGCCAGCAGTTTATTTGGTACTGAAGCTTTCTTT. This encodes CASSLFGTEAFF. The chain employs TRBV28 and TRBJ1-1; D remains unclear. The germline V and J ends were trimmed by 1 base and 5 bases, with 5 bases remaining between them. The CDR3 is made up of 12 amino acids. Germline CDR1 is MDHEN and CDR2 is SYDVKM. Filled out from reference TRBV28 and TRBJ1-1, the complete variable domain reads DVKVTQSSRYLVKRTGEKVFLECVQDMDHENMFWYRQDPGLGLRLIYFSYDVKMKEKGDIPEGYSVSREKKERFSLILESASTNQTSMYLCASSLFGTEAFFGQGTRLTVV.

The chain has TRBV5-6 and TRBJ2-5, with 8 bases identical to TRBD2. The germline gives CDR1 SGHDT, CDR2 YYEEEE. The V segment lost 1 base and the J segment 1 base; nucleotides outside the gene matches: 3. This CDR3 has 15 amino acids. CDR3 sequence: CASSLSGGGQETQYF. The DNA of the CDR3 is TGTGCCAGCAGCTTGTCGGGAGGGGGCCAAGAGACCCAGTACTTC.

This clonotype was seen ten or more times. The CDR3 region is CASSLDRDSSYTF. CDR3 sequence (DNA): TGTGCCAGCAGCTTAGACAGGGACAGCAGCTACACCTTC. The J gene is TRBJ1-2, the V gene TRBV11-2, with 7 bases aligning to TRBD1. Trimming took 0 bases from V and 9 from J; bases not matched to a gene: 4. The CDR3 consists of 13 residues. Germline assignment: CDR1 SGHAT and CDR2 FQNNGV.

This clonotype was seen many times. DNA of the CDR3: TGCGCCAGCAGCCAGGACAGGGGGTACTTAGTCTATGGCTACACCTTC. Translating it yields CASSQDRGYLVYGYTF. V and J are TRBV4-1 and TRBJ1-2; TRBD1 aligns across 10 bases. Germline V gene lookup returns CDR1 MGHRA and CDR2 YSYEKL. This CDR3 has 16 amino acids. J lost 4 bases, V lost 3 bases, and 8 bases had no gene match.

This clonotype was counted ten times or more. The genes are TRBV7-8 and TRBJ2-1; D is unclear. This CDR3 comprises 12 residues. Trimming took off 8 bases at V and 4 bases at J, with 9 bases between the two ends. CDR1 is SGHVS and CDR2 is FQNEAQ in the germline V gene. In nucleotides, the CDR3 is TGTGCCAGCTCCCTAGGGTACAATGAGCAGTTCTTC. It codes for CASSLGYNEQFF.

This clonotype was detected many times. J is TRBJ2-1 and V is TRBV12-3 or TRBV12-4, with TRBD2 matching 9 bases. J gave up 4 bases and V 6 bases, and 7 bases lay outside the gene matches. This CDR3 contains 15 residues. CDR3 in amino acids: CASSRSLAGYNEQFF. The CDR3 nucleotides are TGTGCCAGCAGCCGGTCACTAGCGGGTTACAATGAGCAGTTCTTC.

This clonotype was seen ten or more times. This chain connects TRBV6-6 to TRBJ1-1, with 8 bases matching TRBD1. The germline V gene encodes CDR1 MNHNY and CDR2 SVGAGI (reference sequence). J was trimmed by 1 base and V by 5 bases; bases with no gene match: 3. CDR3 length: 14 residues. CDR3 loop: CASSTGGGNTEAFF. The DNA of the CDR3 is TGTGCCAGCAGTACAGGGGGAGGGAACACTGAAGCTTTCTTT.

The chain carries TRBV24-1 and TRBJ1-5; 7 bases match TRBD1. The CDR3 is 16 amino acids. Germline V gene lookup returns CDR1 KGHDR and CDR2 SFDVKD. Trimming cost V 2 bases and J 2 bases; bases outside gene matches: 5. CDR3 region: CATSDSRQGGNQPQHF. CDR3 coding DNA: TGTGCCACCAGTGATTCACGACAGGGCGGCAATCAGCCCCAGCATTTT.